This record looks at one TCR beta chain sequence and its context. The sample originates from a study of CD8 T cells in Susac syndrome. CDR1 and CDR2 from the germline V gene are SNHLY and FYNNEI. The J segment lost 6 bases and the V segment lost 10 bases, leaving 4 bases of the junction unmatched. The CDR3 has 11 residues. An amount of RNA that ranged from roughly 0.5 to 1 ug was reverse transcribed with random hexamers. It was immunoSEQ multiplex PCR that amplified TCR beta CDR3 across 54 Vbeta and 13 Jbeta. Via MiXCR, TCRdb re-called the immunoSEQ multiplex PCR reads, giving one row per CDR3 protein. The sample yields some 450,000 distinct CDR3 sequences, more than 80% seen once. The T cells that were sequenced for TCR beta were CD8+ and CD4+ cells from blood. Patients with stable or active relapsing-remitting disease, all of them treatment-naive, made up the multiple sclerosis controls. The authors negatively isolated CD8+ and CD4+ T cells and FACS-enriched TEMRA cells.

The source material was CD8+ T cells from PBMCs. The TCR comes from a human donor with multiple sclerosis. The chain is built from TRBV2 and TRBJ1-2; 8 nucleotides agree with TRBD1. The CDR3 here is CATTGGNGYTF. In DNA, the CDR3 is TGTGCCACTACAGGGGGTAATGGCTACACCTTC.